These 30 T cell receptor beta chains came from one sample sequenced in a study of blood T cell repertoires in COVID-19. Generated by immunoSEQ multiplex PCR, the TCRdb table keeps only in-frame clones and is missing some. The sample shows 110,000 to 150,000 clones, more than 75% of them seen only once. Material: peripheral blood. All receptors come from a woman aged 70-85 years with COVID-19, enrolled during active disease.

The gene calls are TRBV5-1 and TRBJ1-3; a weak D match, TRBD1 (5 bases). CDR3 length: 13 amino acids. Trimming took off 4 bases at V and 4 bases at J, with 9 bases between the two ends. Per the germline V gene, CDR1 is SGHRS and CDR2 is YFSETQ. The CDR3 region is CASSQGSGNTIYF. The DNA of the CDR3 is TGCGCCAGCAGCCAGGGCAGCGGAAACACCATATATTTT.

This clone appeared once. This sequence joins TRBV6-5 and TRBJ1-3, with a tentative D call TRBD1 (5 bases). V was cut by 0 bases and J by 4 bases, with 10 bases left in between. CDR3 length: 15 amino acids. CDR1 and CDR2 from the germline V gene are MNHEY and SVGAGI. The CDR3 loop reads CASSYSTGEGNTIYF. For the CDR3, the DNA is TGTGCCAGCAGTTACTCGACGGGGGAAGGAAACACCATATATTTT.

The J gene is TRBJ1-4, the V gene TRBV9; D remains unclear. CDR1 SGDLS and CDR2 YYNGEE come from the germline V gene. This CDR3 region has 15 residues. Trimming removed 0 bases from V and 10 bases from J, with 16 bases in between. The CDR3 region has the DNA TGTGCCAGCAGCGTAGAAGAACATATTTATCCAAAACTGTTTTTT. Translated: CASSVEEHIYPKLFF.

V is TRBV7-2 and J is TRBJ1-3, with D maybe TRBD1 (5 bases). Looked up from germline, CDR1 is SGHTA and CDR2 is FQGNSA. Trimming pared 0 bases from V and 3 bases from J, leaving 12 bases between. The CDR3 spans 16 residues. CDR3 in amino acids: CASSLAAGAYGNTIYF. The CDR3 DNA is TGTGCCAGCAGCTTAGCGGCTGGGGCCTATGGAAACACCATATATTTT.

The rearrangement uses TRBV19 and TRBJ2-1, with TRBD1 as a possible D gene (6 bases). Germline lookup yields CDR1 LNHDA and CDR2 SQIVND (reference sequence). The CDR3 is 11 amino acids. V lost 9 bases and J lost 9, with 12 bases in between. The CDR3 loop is CASGQMGEQFF. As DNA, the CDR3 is TGTGCCAGCGGACAGATGGGTGAGCAGTTCTTC.

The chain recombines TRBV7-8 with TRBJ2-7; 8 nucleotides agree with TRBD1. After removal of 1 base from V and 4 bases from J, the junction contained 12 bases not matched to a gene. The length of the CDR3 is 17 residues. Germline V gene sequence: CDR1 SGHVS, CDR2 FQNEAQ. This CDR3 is CASSLVRFSGQGYEQYF. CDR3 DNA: TGTGCCAGCAGCTTAGTCCGGTTTAGTGGACAGGGATACGAGCAGTACTTC. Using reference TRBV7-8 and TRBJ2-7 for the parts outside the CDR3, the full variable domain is GAGVSQSPRYKVAKRGQDVALRCDPISGHVSLFWYQQALGQGPEFLTYFQNEAQLDKSGLPSDRFFAERPEGSVSTLKIQRTQQEDSAVYLCASSLVRFSGQGYEQYFGPGTRLTVT.

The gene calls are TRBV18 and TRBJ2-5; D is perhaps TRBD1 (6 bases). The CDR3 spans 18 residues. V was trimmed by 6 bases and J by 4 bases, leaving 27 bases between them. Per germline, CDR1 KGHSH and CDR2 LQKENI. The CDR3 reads CASSVVGHRPYRGETQYF. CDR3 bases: TGTGCCAGCTCCGTGGTGGGACACAGACCGTACAGAGGAGAGACCCAGTACTTC.

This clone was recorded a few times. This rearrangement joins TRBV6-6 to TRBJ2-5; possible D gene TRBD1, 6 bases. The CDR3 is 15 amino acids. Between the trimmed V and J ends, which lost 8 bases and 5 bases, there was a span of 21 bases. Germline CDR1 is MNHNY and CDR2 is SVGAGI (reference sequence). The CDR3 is CASSHEVGGGETQYF. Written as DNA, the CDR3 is TGTGCCAGCTCCCACGAGGTTGGGGGCGGGGAGACCCAGTACTTC.

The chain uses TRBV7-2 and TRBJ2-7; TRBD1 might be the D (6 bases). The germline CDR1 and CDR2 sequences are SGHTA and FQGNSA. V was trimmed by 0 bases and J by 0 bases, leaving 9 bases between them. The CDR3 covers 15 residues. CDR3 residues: CASSLAGALSYEQYF. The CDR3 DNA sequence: TGTGCCAGCAGCTTAGCGGGGGCCCTCTCCTACGAGCAGTACTTC.

The CDR3 is CASSLGDSPSLHF. CDR3 in DNA: TGTGCCAGCAGCTTAGGGGACAGTCCTTCCCTCCACTTT. The V call is TRBV7-2, the J call TRBJ1-6; 7 bases match TRBD1. Germline trimming cut 1 base from V and 14 bases from J; bases unmatched to any gene: 5. The CDR3 totals 13 residues. Germline V gene data show CDR1 as SGHTA and CDR2 as FQGNSA. Together with reference TRBV7-2 and TRBJ1-6, the CDR3 gives the full variable domain: GAGVSQSPSNKVTEKGKDVELRCDPISGHTALYWYRQSLGQGLEFLIYFQGNSAPDKSGLPSDRFSAERTGGSVSTLTIQRTQQEDSAVYLCASSLGDSPSLHFGNGTRLTVT.

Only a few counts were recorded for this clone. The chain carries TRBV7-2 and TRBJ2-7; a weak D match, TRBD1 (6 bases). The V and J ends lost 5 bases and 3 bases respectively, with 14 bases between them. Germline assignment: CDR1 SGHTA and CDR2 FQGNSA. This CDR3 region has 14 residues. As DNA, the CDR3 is TGTGCCAGCAGCCCAGGGGTGGCCAACTACGAGCAGTACTTC. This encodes CASSPGVANYEQYF.

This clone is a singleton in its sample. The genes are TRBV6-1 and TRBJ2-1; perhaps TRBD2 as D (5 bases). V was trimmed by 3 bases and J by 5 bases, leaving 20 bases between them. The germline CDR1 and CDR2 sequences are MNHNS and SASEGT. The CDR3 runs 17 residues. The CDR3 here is CASSEKLGGQKNNEQFF. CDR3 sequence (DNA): TGTGCCAGCAGTGAGAAACTAGGCGGCCAAAAGAACAATGAGCAGTTCTTC.

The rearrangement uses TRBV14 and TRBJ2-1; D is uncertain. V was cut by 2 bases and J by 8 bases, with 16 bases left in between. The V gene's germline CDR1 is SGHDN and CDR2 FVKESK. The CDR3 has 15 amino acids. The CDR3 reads CASSQIDGRGDEQFF. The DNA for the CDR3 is TGTGCCAGCAGCCAAATAGATGGCCGCGGAGATGAGCAGTTCTTC.

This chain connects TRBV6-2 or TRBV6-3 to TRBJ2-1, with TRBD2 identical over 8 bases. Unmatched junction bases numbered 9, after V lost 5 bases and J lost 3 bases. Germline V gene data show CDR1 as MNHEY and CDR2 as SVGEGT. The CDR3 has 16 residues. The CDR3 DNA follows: TGTGCCAGCAGTCGCTACGGGGGGGCTGACTACAATGAGCAGTTCTTC. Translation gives CASSRYGGADYNEQFF.

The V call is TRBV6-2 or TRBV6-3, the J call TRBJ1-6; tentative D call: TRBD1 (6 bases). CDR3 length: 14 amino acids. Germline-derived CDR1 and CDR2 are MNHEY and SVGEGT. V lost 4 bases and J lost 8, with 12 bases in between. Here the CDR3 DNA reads TGTGCCAGCAGTTTATTGGGGGCTGATTCACCCCTCCACTTT. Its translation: CASSLLGADSPLHF.

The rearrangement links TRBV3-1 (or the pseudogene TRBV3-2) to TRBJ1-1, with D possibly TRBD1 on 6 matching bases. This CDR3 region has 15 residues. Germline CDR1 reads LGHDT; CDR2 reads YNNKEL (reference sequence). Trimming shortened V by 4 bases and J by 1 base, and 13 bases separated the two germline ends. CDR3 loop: CASSPTSGQNTEAFF. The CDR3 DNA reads TGTGCCAGCAGCCCGACTTCGGGACAGAACACTGAAGCTTTCTTT.

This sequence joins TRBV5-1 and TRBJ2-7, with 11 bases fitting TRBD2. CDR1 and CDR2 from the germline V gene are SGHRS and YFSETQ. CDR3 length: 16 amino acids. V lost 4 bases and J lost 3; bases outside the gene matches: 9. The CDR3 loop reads CASSPGLAAGHYEQYF. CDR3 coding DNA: TGCGCCAGCAGCCCGGGACTAGCGGCCGGTCACTACGAGCAGTACTTC.

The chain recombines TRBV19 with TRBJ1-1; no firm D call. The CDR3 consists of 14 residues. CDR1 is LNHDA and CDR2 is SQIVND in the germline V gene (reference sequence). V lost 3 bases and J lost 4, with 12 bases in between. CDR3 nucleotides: TGTGCCAGTAGTATCCAAATCTCGAGCACTGAAGCTTTCTTT. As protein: CASSIQISSTEAFF.

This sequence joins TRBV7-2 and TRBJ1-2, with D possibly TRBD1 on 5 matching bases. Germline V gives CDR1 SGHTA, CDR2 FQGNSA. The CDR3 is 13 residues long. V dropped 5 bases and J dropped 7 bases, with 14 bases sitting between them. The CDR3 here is CASSISQGSGYTF. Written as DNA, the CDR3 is TGTGCCAGCAGCATAAGTCAGGGAAGTGGCTACACCTTC.

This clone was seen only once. The CDR3 sequence is CASSLRGMNTEAFF. In DNA, the CDR3 is TGTGCCAGCAGCCTAAGGGGAATGAACACTGAAGCTTTCTTT. The chain employs TRBV6-6 and TRBJ1-1; possible D gene TRBD1, 5 bases. Trimming removed 6 bases from V and 0 bases from J, with 11 bases in between. Germline CDR1 is MNHNY and CDR2 is SVGAGI (reference sequence). The CDR3 length is 14 residues.

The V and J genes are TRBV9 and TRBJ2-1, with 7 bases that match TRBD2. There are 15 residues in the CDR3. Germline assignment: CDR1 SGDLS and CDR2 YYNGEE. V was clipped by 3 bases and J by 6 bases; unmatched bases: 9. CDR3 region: CASSARGVPPNEQFF. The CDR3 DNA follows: TGTGCCAGCAGCGCTCGGGGGGTGCCCCCCAATGAGCAGTTCTTC.

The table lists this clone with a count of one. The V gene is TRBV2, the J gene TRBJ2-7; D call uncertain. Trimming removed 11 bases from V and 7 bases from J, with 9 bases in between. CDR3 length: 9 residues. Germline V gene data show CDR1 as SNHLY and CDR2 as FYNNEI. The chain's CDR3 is CAPLPEQYF. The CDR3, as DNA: TGTGCCCCTCTCCCGGAGCAGTACTTC.

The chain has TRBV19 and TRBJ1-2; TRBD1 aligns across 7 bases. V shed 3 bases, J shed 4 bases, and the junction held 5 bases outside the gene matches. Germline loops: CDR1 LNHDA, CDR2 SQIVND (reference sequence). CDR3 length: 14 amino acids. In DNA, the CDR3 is TGTGCCAGTAGTATCGAGGGACAGTCCTATGGCTACACCTTC. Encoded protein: CASSIEGQSYGYTF.

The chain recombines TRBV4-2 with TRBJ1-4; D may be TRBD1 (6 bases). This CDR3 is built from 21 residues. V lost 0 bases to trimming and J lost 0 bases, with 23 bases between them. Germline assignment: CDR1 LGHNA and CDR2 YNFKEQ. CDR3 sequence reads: CASSQDYRDYREQTTNEKLFF. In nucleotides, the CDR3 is TGTGCCAGCAGCCAAGATTACCGAGACTACAGGGAACAGACAACTAATGAAAAACTGTTTTTT.

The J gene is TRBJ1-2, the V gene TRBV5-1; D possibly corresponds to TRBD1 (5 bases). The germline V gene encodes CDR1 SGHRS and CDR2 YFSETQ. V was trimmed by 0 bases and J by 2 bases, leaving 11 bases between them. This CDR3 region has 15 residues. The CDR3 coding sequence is TGCGCCAGCAGCTTGGGTGCAGGGTTAAACTATGGCTACACCTTC. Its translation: CASSLGAGLNYGYTF.

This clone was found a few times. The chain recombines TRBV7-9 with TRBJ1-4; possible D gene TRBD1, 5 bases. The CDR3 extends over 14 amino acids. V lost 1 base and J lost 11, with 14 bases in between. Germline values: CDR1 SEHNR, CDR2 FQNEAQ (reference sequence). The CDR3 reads CASSLGGAGGKLFF. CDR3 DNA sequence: TGTGCCAGCAGCTTAGGTGGGGCTGGTGGGAAACTGTTTTTT.

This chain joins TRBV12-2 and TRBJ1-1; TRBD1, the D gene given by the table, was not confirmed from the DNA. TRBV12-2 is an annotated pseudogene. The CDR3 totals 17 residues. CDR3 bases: TGTGCAAGTCGCCCGGGACAGGGGTCTAGGGGGAACACTGAAGCTTTCTTT. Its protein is CASRPGQGSRGNTEAFF.

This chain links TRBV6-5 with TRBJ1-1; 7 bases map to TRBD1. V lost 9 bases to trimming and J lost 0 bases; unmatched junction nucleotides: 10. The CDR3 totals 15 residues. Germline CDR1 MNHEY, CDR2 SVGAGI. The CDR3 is CASRGGTVMNTEAFF. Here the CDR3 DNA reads TGTGCCAGTCGTGGGGGGACAGTCATGAACACTGAAGCTTTCTTT.

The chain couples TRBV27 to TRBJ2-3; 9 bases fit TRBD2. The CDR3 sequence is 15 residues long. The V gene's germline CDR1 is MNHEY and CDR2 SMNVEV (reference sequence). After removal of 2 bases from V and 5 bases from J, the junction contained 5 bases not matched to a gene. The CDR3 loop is CASSLSAGGGDTQYF. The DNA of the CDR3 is TGTGCCAGCAGTTTAAGTGCGGGGGGGGGAGATACGCAGTATTTT.

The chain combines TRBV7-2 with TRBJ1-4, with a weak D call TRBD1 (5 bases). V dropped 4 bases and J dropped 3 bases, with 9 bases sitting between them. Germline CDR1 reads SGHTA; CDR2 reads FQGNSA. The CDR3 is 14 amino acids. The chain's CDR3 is CASSWAGPNEKLFF. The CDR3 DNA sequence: TGTGCCAGCAGCTGGGCGGGGCCTAATGAAAAACTGTTTTTT.